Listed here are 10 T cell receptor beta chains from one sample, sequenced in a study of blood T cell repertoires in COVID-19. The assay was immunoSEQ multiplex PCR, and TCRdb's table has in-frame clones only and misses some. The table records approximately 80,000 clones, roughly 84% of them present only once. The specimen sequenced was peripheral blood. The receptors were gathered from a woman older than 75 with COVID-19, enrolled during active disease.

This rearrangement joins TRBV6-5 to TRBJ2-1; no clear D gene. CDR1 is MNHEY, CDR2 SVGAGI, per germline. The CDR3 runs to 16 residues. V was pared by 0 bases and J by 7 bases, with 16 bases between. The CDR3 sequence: CASSYSPQALGNEQFF. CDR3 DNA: TGTGCCAGCAGTTACTCACCCCAGGCCTTGGGTAATGAGCAGTTCTTC.

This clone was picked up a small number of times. CDR3 in DNA: TGTGCCAGCCAGCCGGGACAGGCGCCGGGGAGCTACACCTTC. Translation: CASQPGQAPGSYTF. The chain employs TRBV19 and TRBJ1-2; 8 bases line up with TRBD1. V was pared by 9 bases and J by 9 bases, with 15 bases of the junction left unmatched. The germline V gene has CDR1 LNHDA and CDR2 SQIVND (reference sequence). The CDR3 covers 14 residues. The full variable domain, rest sourced from reference TRBV19 and TRBJ1-2, is DGGITQSPKYLFRKEGQNVTLSCEQNLNHDAMYWYRQDPGQGLRLIYYSQIVNDFQKGDIAEGYSVSREKKESFPLTVTSAQKNPTAFYLCASQPGQAPGSYTFGSGTRLTVV.

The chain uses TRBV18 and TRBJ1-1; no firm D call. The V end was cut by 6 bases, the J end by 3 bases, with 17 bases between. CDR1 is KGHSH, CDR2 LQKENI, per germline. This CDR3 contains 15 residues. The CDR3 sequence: CASSPRHSEDTEAFF. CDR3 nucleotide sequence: TGTGCCAGCTCCCCCAGGCACTCGGAGGACACTGAAGCTTTCTTT.

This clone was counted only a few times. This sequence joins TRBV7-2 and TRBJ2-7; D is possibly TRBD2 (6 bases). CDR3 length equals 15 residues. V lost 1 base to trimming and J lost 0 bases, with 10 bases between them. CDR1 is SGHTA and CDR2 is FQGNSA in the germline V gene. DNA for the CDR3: TGTGCCAGCAGCTTAGATTCTAGCGCCTCCTACGAGCAGTACTTC. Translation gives CASSLDSSASYEQYF.

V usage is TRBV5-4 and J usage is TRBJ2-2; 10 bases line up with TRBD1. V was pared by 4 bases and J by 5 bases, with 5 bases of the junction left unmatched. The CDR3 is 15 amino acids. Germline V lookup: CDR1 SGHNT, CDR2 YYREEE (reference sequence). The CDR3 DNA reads TGTGCCAGCAGCCTGGACAGGGGGTTTACCGGGGAGCTGTTTTTT. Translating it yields CASSLDRGFTGELFF.

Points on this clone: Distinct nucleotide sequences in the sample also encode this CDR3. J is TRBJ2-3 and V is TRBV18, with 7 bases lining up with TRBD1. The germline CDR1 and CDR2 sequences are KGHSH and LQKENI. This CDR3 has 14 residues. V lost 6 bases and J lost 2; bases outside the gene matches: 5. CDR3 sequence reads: CASSRDRVTDTQYF. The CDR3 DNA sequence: TGTGCCAGCTCTCGAGACAGGGTCACAGATACGCAGTATTTT.

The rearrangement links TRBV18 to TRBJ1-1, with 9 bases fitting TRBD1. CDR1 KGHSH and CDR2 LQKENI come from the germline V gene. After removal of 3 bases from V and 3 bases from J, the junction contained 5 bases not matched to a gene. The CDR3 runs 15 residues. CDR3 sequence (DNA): TGTGCCAGCTCACCGAGACAGGGGGGCTACACTGAAGCTTTCTTT. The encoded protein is CASSPRQGGYTEAFF.

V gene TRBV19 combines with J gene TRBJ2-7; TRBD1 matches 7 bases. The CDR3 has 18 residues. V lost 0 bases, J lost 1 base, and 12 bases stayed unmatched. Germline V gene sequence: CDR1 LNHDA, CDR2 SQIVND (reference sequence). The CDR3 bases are TGTGCCAGTAGTATAGATTGGGCCGGGACAGCGACGTCCTACGAGCAGTACTTC. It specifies CASSIDWAGTATSYEQYF.

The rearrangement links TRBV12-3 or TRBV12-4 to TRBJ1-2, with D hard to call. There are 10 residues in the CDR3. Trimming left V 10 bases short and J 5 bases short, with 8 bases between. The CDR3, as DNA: TGTGCCACGACTGAGTATGGCTACACCTTC. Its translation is CATTEYGYTF.

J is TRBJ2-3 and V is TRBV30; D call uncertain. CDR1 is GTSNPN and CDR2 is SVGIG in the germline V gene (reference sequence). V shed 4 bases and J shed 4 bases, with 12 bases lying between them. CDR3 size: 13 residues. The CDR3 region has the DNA TGTGCCTGGACCCCGTTTCGGGCAGATACGCAGTATTTT. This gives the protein CAWTPFRADTQYF.